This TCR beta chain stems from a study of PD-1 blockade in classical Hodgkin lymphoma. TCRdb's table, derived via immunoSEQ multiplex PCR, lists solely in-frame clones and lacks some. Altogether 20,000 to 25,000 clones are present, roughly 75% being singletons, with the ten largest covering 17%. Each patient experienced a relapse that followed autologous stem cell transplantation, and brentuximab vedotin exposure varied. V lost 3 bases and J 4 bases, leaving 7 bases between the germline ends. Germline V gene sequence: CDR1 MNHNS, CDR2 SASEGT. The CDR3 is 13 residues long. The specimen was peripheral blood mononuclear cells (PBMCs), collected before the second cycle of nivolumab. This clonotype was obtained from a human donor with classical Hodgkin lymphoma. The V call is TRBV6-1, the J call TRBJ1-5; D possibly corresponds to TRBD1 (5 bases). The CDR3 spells CASSEGLNQPQHF. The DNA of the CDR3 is TGTGCCAGCAGTGAGGGGCTTAATCAGCCCCAGCATTTT.